A selection of T cell receptor beta chains follows, all from one sample in a study of control samples from healthy donors and cancer patients. Generated by immunoSEQ multiplex PCR, the TCRdb table keeps only in-frame clones and is missing some. The sample consists of roughly 130,000 clones, under 95% of them appearing once. Sequenced: PBMCs. Every receptor here comes from a man aged 50 or older with head and neck cancer. Each CDR3 is given with its conserved first and last residue. Fields, in order: D gene, clone size, J gene, V gene, CDR3 DNA, CDR3 protein. D genes are given only for firm matches. Not every row has a clone size; where given, it reads once, few, many or a size class.

D gene: -; clone size: -; J gene: TRBJ1-1; V gene: TRBV5-5; CDR3 DNA: TGTGCCAGCAGCTTTTGGGGGCCTAGCACTGAAGCTTTCTTT; CDR3 protein: CASSFWGPSTEAFF
D gene: -; clone size: -; J gene: TRBJ1-1; V gene: TRBV15; CDR3 DNA: TGTGCCACCAGCAGGGCCTCGGGGGAACGAGCTTTCTTT; CDR3 protein: CATSRASGERAFF
D gene: -; clone size: -; J gene: TRBJ2-7; V gene: TRBV7-2; CDR3 DNA: TGTGCCAGCAGCAGACTAGAGGCGAGAAGCTACGAGCAGTACTTC; CDR3 protein: CASSRLEARSYEQYF
D gene: -; clone size: once; J gene: TRBJ1-1; V gene: TRBV20-1; CDR3 DNA: TGCAGTGCTAGTAGGCGGAACACTGAAGCTTTCTTT; CDR3 protein: CSASRRNTEAFF
D gene: TRBD1; clone size: -; J gene: TRBJ1-1; V gene: TRBV6-5; CDR3 DNA: TGTGCCAGCAGTTCCCCGACAGGGATTGACACGACTGAAGCTTTCTTT; CDR3 protein: CASSSPTGIDTTEAFF
D gene: -; clone size: once; J gene: TRBJ1-1; V gene: TRBV6-2/TRBV6-3; CDR3 DNA: TGTGCCAGCAGCCCCTGGGGTCGGGGGGTAAACACTGAAGCTTTCTTT; CDR3 protein: CASSPWGRGVNTEAFF
D gene: -; clone size: -; J gene: TRBJ1-2; V gene: TRBV3-1/TRBV3-2; CDR3 DNA: TGTGCCAGCAGCCAAGACGGCGGAGTATATGGCTACACCTTC; CDR3 protein: CASSQDGGVYGYTF
D gene: -; clone size: once; J gene: TRBJ1-1; V gene: TRBV7-2; CDR3 DNA: TGTGCCAGCAGCTTAGAAGGCCGGAACACTGAAGCTTTCTTT; CDR3 protein: CASSLEGRNTEAFF
D gene: -; clone size: -; J gene: TRBJ2-2; V gene: TRBV12-3/TRBV12-4; CDR3 DNA: TGTGCCAGCAGTCCTCAGGGGTCCGGGGAGCTGTTTTTT; CDR3 protein: CASSPQGSGELFF
D gene: -; clone size: -; J gene: TRBJ2-2; V gene: TRBV7-2; CDR3 DNA: TGTGCCAGCAGCCATAGCGATACCGCGAACACCGGGGAGCTGTTTTTT; CDR3 protein: CASSHSDTANTGELFF
D gene: -; clone size: once; J gene: TRBJ2-7; V gene: TRBV7-9; CDR3 DNA: TGTGCCAGCAGCATTGCCCGGGCCGGACTCTACGAGCAGTACTTC; CDR3 protein: CASSIARAGLYEQYF
D gene: TRBD1; clone size: -; J gene: TRBJ1-2; V gene: TRBV19; CDR3 DNA: TGTGCCAGCCTGGCAACAGGGGCGACTTGGGACTATGGCTACACCTTC; CDR3 protein: CASLATGATWDYGYTF
D gene: TRBD1; clone size: -; J gene: TRBJ1-2; V gene: TRBV4-3; CDR3 DNA: TGCGCCAGCAGCCAGACAACAGGGGGTAGGGATGGCTACACCTTC; CDR3 protein: CASSQTTGGRDGYTF
D gene: -; clone size: -; J gene: TRBJ1-1; V gene: TRBV7-2; CDR3 DNA: TGTGCCAGCAGCTTAGACGGGACGAACACTGAAGCTTTCTTT; CDR3 protein: CASSLDGTNTEAFF
D gene: -; clone size: -; J gene: TRBJ2-7; V gene: TRBV3-1/TRBV3-2; CDR3 DNA: TGTGCCAGCAGCCAAGCAGGATCGGGCTTGGGACAGCAGTACTTC; CDR3 protein: CASSQAGSGLGQQYF
D gene: TRBD1; clone size: -; J gene: TRBJ1-1; V gene: TRBV7-6; CDR3 DNA: TGTGCCAGCAGCACCGGACAGGGGGCGGGCACTGAAGCTTTCTTT; CDR3 protein: CASSTGQGAGTEAFF
D gene: -; clone size: -; J gene: TRBJ2-7; V gene: TRBV7-2; CDR3 DNA: TGTGCCAGCAGCTTAGGGTACAGAAATACCTACGAGCAGTACTTC; CDR3 protein: CASSLGYRNTYEQYF
D gene: -; clone size: -; J gene: TRBJ2-3; V gene: TRBV7-8; CDR3 DNA: TGTGCCAGCAGCTTAGGGAACCTCGCCCGTACGCAGTATTTT; CDR3 protein: CASSLGNLARTQYF
D gene: -; clone size: -; J gene: TRBJ1-5; V gene: TRBV12-3/TRBV12-4; CDR3 DNA: TGTGCCAGCACGAGATATAGCAATCAGCCCCAGCATTTT; CDR3 protein: CASTRYSNQPQHF
D gene: -; clone size: -; J gene: TRBJ1-3; V gene: TRBV3-1/TRBV3-2; CDR3 DNA: TGTGCCAGCAGCCTGGGTACGCCTGGAAACACCATATATTTT; CDR3 protein: CASSLGTPGNTIYF
D gene: -; clone size: -; J gene: TRBJ1-2; V gene: TRBV19; CDR3 DNA: TGTGCCAGTAGTAGCGCGGGGAGTGGCTACACCTTC; CDR3 protein: CASSSAGSGYTF
D gene: -; clone size: -; J gene: TRBJ2-7; V gene: TRBV4-3; CDR3 DNA: TGCGCCAGCAGTCCGGGACTTTCCTACGAGCAGTACTTC; CDR3 protein: CASSPGLSYEQYF
D gene: TRBD1; clone size: -; J gene: TRBJ1-1; V gene: TRBV18; CDR3 DNA: TGTGCCAGCTCACCTTATACAGGGGGCGATAGGCGGGCTGAAGCTTTCTTT; CDR3 protein: CASSPYTGGDRRAEAFF
D gene: TRBD2; clone size: few; J gene: TRBJ2-3; V gene: TRBV13; CDR3 DNA: TGTGCCAGCAGCTCCCCACCCGGGGGGGCAGATACGCAGTATTTT; CDR3 protein: CASSSPPGGADTQYF
D gene: -; clone size: few; J gene: TRBJ2-3; V gene: TRBV7-9; CDR3 DNA: TGTGCCAGCAGCTCTCGGGACCCGACAGATACGCAGTATTTT; CDR3 protein: CASSSRDPTDTQYF
D gene: TRBD2; clone size: -; J gene: TRBJ2-3; V gene: TRBV24-1; CDR3 DNA: TGTGCCACCTCCAGCGGGGGATTCACAGATACGCAGTATTTT; CDR3 protein: CATSSGGFTDTQYF
D gene: TRBD1; clone size: few; J gene: TRBJ1-2; V gene: TRBV18; CDR3 DNA: TGTGCCAGCTCAGAGCGGACAGGGCGGAACTATGGCTACACCTTC; CDR3 protein: CASSERTGRNYGYTF
D gene: TRBD2; clone size: -; J gene: TRBJ2-3; V gene: TRBV24-1; CDR3 DNA: TGTGCCACCAGTGATTCCCTGTGGACTAGCGGGGGGGCGAGCGGCACAGATACGCAGTATTTT; CDR3 protein: CATSDSLWTSGGASGTDTQYF